These 23 T cell receptor beta chains share one sample of origin, sequenced in a study of cytomegalovirus exposure and HLA in healthy donors (dated 2017 in TCRdb). Library generation was performed with the immunoSEQ multiplex PCR assay. The multiplex PCR relied on a mix of 60 forward primers for TCR Vbeta segments and 13 reverse primers for TCR Jbeta segments. TCRdb took this table from immuneACCESS and kept in-frame rearrangements with V and J called. Such tables lack part of the clones; where checked against another copy, unresolved V genes explain under half of the gap, and the rest is unexplained. Within this sample are 150,000 to 200,000 clones, with 80% to 90% of them counted one time only. The ten largest clones represent almost 9.5% of the sample. What was sequenced was PBMCs. These receptors came from a man younger than 35 in good health and CMV-seropositive.

The V gene is TRBV18, the J gene TRBJ1-2; D is unclear. The V and J ends lost 0 bases and 3 bases respectively, with 8 bases between them. Per germline, CDR1 KGHSH and CDR2 LQKENI. The CDR3 totals 14 residues. The CDR3 DNA reads as TGTGCCAGCTCACCACCCCCACGGGACTATGGCTACACCTTC. Protein product: CASSPPPRDYGYTF.

The genes are TRBV5-6 and TRBJ2-3, with TRBD2 identical over 8 bases. Trimming took 4 bases from V and 9 from J; bases not matched to a gene: 16. The CDR3 has 16 amino acids. CDR1 and CDR2 (germline): SGHDT, YYEEEE. CDR3 in amino acids: CASSPPRGTPGGTQYF. CDR3 DNA sequence: TGTGCCAGCAGCCCCCCGCGGGGGACCCCGGGGGGGACGCAGTATTTT. Full variable domain (outside the CDR3, taken from reference TRBV5-6 and TRBJ2-3): DAGVTQSPTHLIKTRGQQVTLRCSPKSGHDTVSWYQQALGQGPQFIFQYYEEEERQRGNFPDRFSGHQFPNYSSELNVNALLLGDSALYLCASSPPRGTPGGTQYFGPGTRLTVL.

The CDR3 loop is CASSVGTGSYGYTF. The DNA for the CDR3 is TGTGCCAGCAGCGTTGGGACAGGGAGCTATGGCTACACCTTC. The V call is TRBV9, the J call TRBJ1-2; 9 bases match TRBD1. With V trimmed by 2 bases and J by 4 bases, 3 bases remained unmatched. Germline lookup yields CDR1 SGDLS and CDR2 YYNGEE. This CDR3 is 14 amino acids long. Variable domain in full (rest from reference TRBV9 and TRBJ1-2): DSGVTQTPKHLITATGQRVTLRCSPRSGDLSVYWYQQSLDQGLQFLIQYYNGEERAKGNILERFSAQQFPDLHSELNLSSLELGDSALYFCASSVGTGSYGYTFGSGTRLTVV.

The chain combines TRBV6-1 with TRBJ2-1; 11 positions match TRBD2. This CDR3 comprises 16 residues. Germline lookup yields CDR1 MNHNS and CDR2 SASEGT. The V segment lost 4 bases and the J segment 6 bases; nucleotides outside the gene matches: 8. CDR3 sequence: CASSALAGGLINEQFF. In nucleotides, the CDR3 is TGTGCCAGCAGTGCTCTAGCGGGGGGCCTCATCAATGAGCAGTTCTTC.

The CDR3 loop reads CASSLAGPSYEQYF. CDR3 nucleotides: TGTGCCAGCAGCTTAGCAGGTCCATCCTACGAGCAGTACTTC. J is TRBJ2-7 and V is TRBV5-4; no firm D call. Germline assignment: CDR1 SGHNT and CDR2 YYREEE (reference sequence). The CDR3 contains 14 residues. Trimming stripped 2 bases from V and 1 base from J, with 10 bases between.

CDR3 region: CASSQVPGRGLQPQHF. CDR3 in DNA: TGCGCCAGCAGCCAAGTTCCAGGCAGGGGGCTTCAGCCCCAGCATTTT. This chain links TRBV4-1 with TRBJ1-5; 8 positions match TRBD1. Germline V gives CDR1 MGHRA, CDR2 YSYEKL. The CDR3 length is 16 residues. V was pared by 1 base and J by 6 bases, with 8 bases of the junction left unmatched.

This chain uses TRBV19 with TRBJ2-7, with 10 nucleotides matching TRBD2. Trimming removed 3 bases from V and 3 bases from J; junction bases left unmatched: 2. This CDR3 has 14 residues. Per germline, CDR1 LNHDA and CDR2 SQIVND (reference sequence). The CDR3 nucleotides read TGTGCCAGTAGTATCCAGCGGGGGGGCTACGAGCAGTACTTC. Its translation: CASSIQRGGYEQYF. Full variable domain (rest looked up from reference TRBV19 and TRBJ2-7): DGGITQSPKYLFRKEGQNVTLSCEQNLNHDAMYWYRQDPGQGLRLIYYSQIVNDFQKGDIAEGYSVSREKKESFPLTVTSAQKNPTAFYLCASSIQRGGYEQYFGPGTRLTVT.

The chain links TRBV2 to TRBJ1-5; D remains unclear. Germline V gives CDR1 SNHLY, CDR2 FYNNEI. The germline V and J ends were trimmed by 4 bases and 7 bases, with 14 bases remaining between them. CDR3 length equals 14 residues. The CDR3 loop reads CASSGASGWQPQHF. The CDR3 DNA sequence: TGTGCCAGCAGTGGGGCATCTGGGTGGCAGCCCCAGCATTTT.

In regard to this clone: This sample includes further DNA sequences coding for the same CDR3. The gene calls are TRBV6-1 and TRBJ1-6; unclear D gene. Germline lookup yields CDR1 MNHNS and CDR2 SASEGT. V shed 4 bases and J shed 5 bases, with 6 bases lying between them. This CDR3 region has 13 residues. In DNA form, the CDR3 reads TGTGCCAGCAGTGGGACTGATAATTCACCCCTCCACTTT. As protein: CASSGTDNSPLHF.

This rearrangement joins TRBV27 to TRBJ1-5; 10 bases map to TRBD1. The V gene end was trimmed by 6 bases and the J gene end by 4 bases; junction bases not matched to a gene: 6. There are 15 residues in the CDR3. In germline, CDR1 is MNHEY, CDR2 SMNVEV (reference sequence). The CDR3 is CASSADRGQNQPQHF. The CDR3 DNA is TGTGCCAGCAGCGCCGACAGGGGGCAGAATCAGCCCCAGCATTTT.

V and J are TRBV2 and TRBJ2-5; no firm D call. The CDR3 loop spans 12 amino acids. V was shortened by 7 bases and J by 2 bases, with 8 bases between the two germline ends. Germline CDR1 SNHLY, CDR2 FYNNEI. CDR3: CASTFSQETQYF. The CDR3 nucleotides read TGTGCCAGCACGTTCTCTCAAGAGACCCAGTACTTC.

The chain recombines TRBV18 with TRBJ2-1, with D perhaps TRBD2 (5 bases). This CDR3 region has 15 residues. In germline, CDR1 is KGHSH, CDR2 LQKENI. V was trimmed by 0 bases and J by 4 bases, leaving 10 bases between them. CDR3 in amino acids: CASSPPGGGYNEQFF. CDR3 nucleotide sequence: TGTGCCAGCTCACCACCGGGTGGAGGATACAATGAGCAGTTCTTC.

Note on this clone: The final CDR3 position lacks the conserved phenylalanine or tryptophan, pointing to a likely read error. The genes are TRBV27 and TRBJ1-1; 8 bases are shared with TRBD1. The V gene end was trimmed by 7 bases and the J gene end by 6 bases; junction bases not matched to a gene: 7. This CDR3 is 13 amino acids long. CDR1 is MNHEY and CDR2 is SMNVEV in the germline V gene (reference sequence). CDR3 loop: CASNKQGDAEAFL. In nucleotides, the CDR3 is TGTGCCAGCAATAAACAGGGGGACGCTGAAGCTTTCCTT.

The rearrangement uses TRBV19 and TRBJ1-2; TRBD1 aligns across 10 bases. CDR3 length: 13 residues. Germline CDR1 and CDR2: LNHDA and SQIVND (reference sequence). J was trimmed by 5 bases and V by 5 bases; bases with no gene match: 2. CDR3 in amino acids: CASSRDRGYGYTF. CDR3 nucleotide sequence: TGTGCCAGTAGTCGGGACAGGGGTTATGGCTACACCTTC.

This chain connects TRBV7-8 to TRBJ2-5; 12 nucleotides line up with TRBD2. Germline lookup yields CDR1 SGHVS and CDR2 FQNEAQ. Trimming cost V 5 bases and J 6 bases; bases outside gene matches: 10. The CDR3 runs 16 residues. The CDR3 region is CASSGRLAGGPKTQYF. CDR3 nucleotides: TGTGCCAGCAGCGGCCGTCTAGCGGGGGGGCCGAAGACCCAGTACTTC.

The genes are TRBV27 and TRBJ1-6, with 10 bases matching TRBD1. The germline gives CDR1 MNHEY, CDR2 SMNVEV (reference sequence). Trimming at V came to 5 bases and at J to 12 bases, leaving 7 bases not matched to a gene. The CDR3 has 14 residues. The DNA of the CDR3 is TGTGCCAGCAGTCCCGGACAGGGGGATCGACCCCTCCACTTT. Its translation: CASSPGQGDRPLHF.

This clone was picked up a small number of times. The chain couples TRBV9 to TRBJ1-3; D is unresolved. CDR1 and CDR2 from the germline V gene are SGDLS and YYNGEE. Between the trimmed V and J ends, which lost 0 bases and 0 bases, there was a span of 7 bases. The CDR3 has 15 amino acids. The CDR3 DNA follows: TGTGCCAGCAGCGTAGGGCAGTACTCTGGAAACACCATATATTTT. This encodes CASSVGQYSGNTIYF.

The rearrangement links TRBV15 to TRBJ2-5; 13 nucleotides match TRBD2. The V and J ends lost 2 bases and 4 bases, in that order; junction bases with no gene match: 16. The length of the CDR3 is 20 residues. The germline CDR1 and CDR2 sequences are LNHNV and YYDKDF (reference sequence). The CDR3 loop reads CATSRSLTSGGPGGGETQYF. In nucleotides, the CDR3 is TGTGCCACCAGCAGATCCCTGACTAGCGGGGGGCCCGGAGGGGGAGAGACCCAGTACTTC. Drawing the rest from reference TRBV15 and TRBJ2-5, the complete variable domain is DAMVIQNPRYQVTQFGKPVTLSCSQTLNHNVMYWYQQKSSQAPKLLFHYYDKDFNNEADTPDNFQSRRPNTSFCFLDIRSPGLGDTAMYLCATSRSLTSGGPGGGETQYFGPGTRLLVL.

The rearrangement links TRBV27 to TRBJ1-5; maybe TRBD1 (6 bases). Germline CDR1 reads MNHEY; CDR2 reads SMNVEV (reference sequence). Deletions cut 6 bases from V and 2 bases from J, with 11 bases between. This CDR3 contains 14 residues. The CDR3 bases are TGTGCCAGCAGCATAAACAGGGGCAATCAGCCCCAGCATTTT. This translates into CASSINRGNQPQHF.

As DNA, the CDR3 is TGTGCCAGCAGCTTATACTACGGAAGCAATCAGCCCCAGCATTTT. Protein sequence: CASSLYYGSNQPQHF. V gene TRBV7-2 combines with J gene TRBJ1-5, with D hard to call. CDR3 size: 15 residues. Trimming removed 2 bases at V and 1 base at J, with 9 bases between. CDR1 and CDR2 from the germline V gene are SGHTA and FQGNSA.

The V call is TRBV15, the J call TRBJ2-5; maybe TRBD1 (5 bases). V was pared by 4 bases and J by 1 base, with 10 bases between. The V gene's germline CDR1 is LNHNV and CDR2 YYDKDF (reference sequence). The CDR3 loop spans 14 amino acids. The CDR3 reads CATSKGALQETQYF. CDR3 nucleotide sequence: TGTGCCACCAGCAAAGGGGCCCTCCAAGAGACCCAGTACTTC. Full variable domain (outside the CDR3, taken from reference TRBV15 and TRBJ2-5): DAMVIQNPRYQVTQFGKPVTLSCSQTLNHNVMYWYQQKSSQAPKLLFHYYDKDFNNEADTPDNFQSRRPNTSFCFLDIRSPGLGDTAMYLCATSKGALQETQYFGPGTRLLVL.

The chain recombines TRBV6-1 with TRBJ2-5; 11 bases map to TRBD1. Matching the DNA end better, TRBJ2-7 makes the J call doubtful. The CDR3 has 15 residues. Germline CDR1 and CDR2: MNHNS and SASEGT. CDR3 nucleotide sequence: TGTGCCAGCAGTGCAGCTTGGACAGGGGGCAACGAGCAGTACTTC. Its protein product is CASSAAWTGGNEQYF.

This chain connects TRBV6-1 to TRBJ1-2, with 7 bases identical to TRBD1. Germline assignment: CDR1 MNHNS and CDR2 SASEGT. J lost 4 bases, V lost 2 bases, and 7 bases had no gene match. The CDR3 runs to 15 residues. CDR3 region: CASSERLRGVYGYTF. CDR3 in DNA: TGTGCCAGCAGTGAAAGGCTCAGGGGGGTCTATGGCTACACCTTC.